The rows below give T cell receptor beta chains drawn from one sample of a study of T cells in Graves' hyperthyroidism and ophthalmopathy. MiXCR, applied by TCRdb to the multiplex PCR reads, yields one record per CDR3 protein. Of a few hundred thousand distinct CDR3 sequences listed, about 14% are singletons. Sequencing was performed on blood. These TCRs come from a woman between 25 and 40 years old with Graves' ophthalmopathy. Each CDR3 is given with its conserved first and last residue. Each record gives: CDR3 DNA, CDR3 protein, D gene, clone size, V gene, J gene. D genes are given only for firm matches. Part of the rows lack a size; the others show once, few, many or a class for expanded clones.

DNA: TGTGCCAGCAGTTACGGCCAGGGGGAGACGGATGAGCAGTTCTTC
CDR3: CASSYGQGETDEQFF
D: TRBD1
size: -
V: TRBV6-2/TRBV6-3
J: TRBJ2-1

DNA: TGTGCCAGCAGCTTTAATTTTTGGGGCCGTGACACAGATACGCAGTATTTT
CDR3: CASSFNFWGRDTDTQYF
D: -
size: many
V: TRBV5-8
J: TRBJ2-3

DNA: TGTGCCAGCAGCCCAGGGGACTCAAACTATGGCTACACCTTC
CDR3: CASSPGDSNYGYTF
D: -
size: many
V: TRBV7-6
J: TRBJ1-2

DNA: TGTGCCTGGAGCAGGGGGGTGGAGGAGCTGTTTTTT
CDR3: CAWSRGVEELFF
D: -
size: many
V: TRBV30
J: TRBJ2-2

DNA: TGTGCCAGTAGTCCACGGACCGGGGAGCTGTTTTTT
CDR3: CASSPRTGELFF
D: -
size: -
V: TRBV19
J: TRBJ2-2

DNA: TGTGCCAGCACTCAATCCGGGACAATGATACCACCCCAGCATTTT
CDR3: CASTQSGTMIPPQHF
D: -
size: few
V: TRBV6-1
J: TRBJ1-5

DNA: TGTGCCAGCAGCGACCGGGACAGAACAGATACGCAGTATTTT
CDR3: CASSDRDRTDTQYF
D: TRBD1
size: once
V: TRBV11-2
J: TRBJ2-3

DNA: TGCAGTGCTGCGAGGGGGAATTGGCGCGGCTACACCTTC
CDR3: CSAARGNWRGYTF
D: -
size: few
V: TRBV20-1
J: TRBJ1-2

DNA: TGTGCCAGCAGCCAACCCTGGACTAAAAATGAGCAGTTCTTC
CDR3: CASSQPWTKNEQFF
D: -
size: many
V: TRBV3-1
J: TRBJ2-1

DNA: TGTGCCAGCAGTTTCCAAGCTCCTGAAGCTTTCTTT
CDR3: CASSFQAPEAFF
D: -
size: many
V: TRBV6-7
J: TRBJ1-1

DNA: TGCAGTGCTAGTTTTCTTTTTGGCACTGAAGCTTTCTTT
CDR3: CSASFLFGTEAFF
D: -
size: few
V: TRBV20-1
J: TRBJ1-1

DNA: TGCAGTGCTAGATCAGGGGGCAACATGTTAGGCATGAACACTGAAGCTTTCTTT
CDR3: CSARSGGNMLGMNTEAFF
D: TRBD1
size: many
V: TRBV20-1
J: TRBJ1-1

DNA: TGTGCCAGCAGCGACAGTTACTCTGGAAACACCATATATTTT
CDR3: CASSDSYSGNTIYF
D: -
size: many
V: TRBV7-9
J: TRBJ1-3

DNA: TGTGCCTGGAGTAGGGGGCCGGAGGAGCAGTACTTC
CDR3: CAWSRGPEEQYF
D: TRBD1
size: many
V: TRBV30
J: TRBJ2-7

DNA: TGTGCCAGCAGCTTGGGGGAGACCATCTCCTACGAGCAGTACTTC
CDR3: CASSLGETISYEQYF
D: -
size: -
V: TRBV7-2
J: TRBJ2-7

DNA: TGTGCCACCGGACAGGGGGAAGGTGAAAAACTGTTTTTT
CDR3: CATGQGEGEKLFF
D: TRBD1
size: -
V: TRBV10-3
J: TRBJ1-4

DNA: TGTGCCAGCAGTTTAAAACCCTCCCAGCCCCAGCATTTT
CDR3: CASSLKPSQPQHF
D: -
size: many
V: TRBV28
J: TRBJ1-5

DNA: TGTGCCAGCAGCCCGAACGGACAGGGGCTAAATGAAAAACTGTTTTTT
CDR3: CASSPNGQGLNEKLFF
D: TRBD1
size: many
V: TRBV27
J: TRBJ1-4

DNA: TGTGCCAGCAGTCACCGGGACCTAGCCAAAAACATTCAGTACTTC
CDR3: CASSHRDLAKNIQYF
D: -
size: -
V: TRBV28
J: TRBJ2-4

DNA: TGTGCCAGCAGCTTACAGGGGGTCTACAATGAGCAGTTCTTC
CDR3: CASSLQGVYNEQFF
D: TRBD1
size: many
V: TRBV7-2
J: TRBJ2-1

DNA: TGTGCCAGCTCACAGTACCAAGAGACCCAGTACTTC
CDR3: CASSQYQETQYF
D: -
size: many
V: TRBV18
J: TRBJ2-5

DNA: TGTGCCACCAGCAGGGTGACAGGGGCAGAGAACACTGAAGCTTTCTTT
CDR3: CATSRVTGAENTEAFF
D: TRBD1
size: many
V: TRBV15
J: TRBJ1-1

DNA: TGTGCCAGCAGTTACTCGAGGGGTAGCGGGGCCCTCACAGATACGCAGTATTTT
CDR3: CASSYSRGSGALTDTQYF
D: TRBD2
size: many
V: TRBV6-6
J: TRBJ2-3

DNA: TGTGCCAGCAGTTTACGGGGTAGGCGGACTGAAGCTTTCTTT
CDR3: CASSLRGRRTEAFF
D: -
size: many
V: TRBV28
J: TRBJ1-1

DNA: TGTGCCAGCAGTTACTCGACGGGGAGCTACAATGAGCAGTTCTTC
CDR3: CASSYSTGSYNEQFF
D: -
size: -
V: TRBV6-5
J: TRBJ2-1

DNA: TGTGCCAGCAGCTTATATCCCAGCCAAGAGACCCAGTACTTC
CDR3: CASSLYPSQETQYF
D: -
size: many
V: TRBV11-2
J: TRBJ2-5

DNA: TGTGCCACCAGCAGAGCCGGGCCAACGCAACCCCAGCATTTT
CDR3: CATSRAGPTQPQHF
D: -
size: many
V: TRBV15
J: TRBJ1-5

DNA: TGCAGCGTTGGTATGACAGGCAATGAGCAGTTCTTC
CDR3: CSVGMTGNEQFF
D: -
size: few
V: TRBV29-1
J: TRBJ2-1

DNA: TGTGCCTGCAGTCAGACTCGGAACGCGGGCTACACCTTC
CDR3: CACSQTRNAGYTF
D: -
size: -
V: TRBV28
J: TRBJ1-2

DNA: TGTGCCAGCAGTTTGGCCCAGGACTATACGGGTCGGCAGTACTTC
CDR3: CASSLAQDYTGRQYF
D: -
size: -
V: TRBV5-6
J: TRBJ2-7

DNA: TGTGCCTGGAGTGAGGGTTTGAGGGGTGAGCAGTTCTTC
CDR3: CAWSEGLRGEQFF
D: -
size: many
V: TRBV30
J: TRBJ2-1

DNA: TGTGCCAGCAGCGCTAGGGGGCAGGGCGCGCGGAACACTGAAGCTTTCTTT
CDR3: CASSARGQGARNTEAFF
D: TRBD1
size: many
V: TRBV11-1
J: TRBJ1-1

DNA: TGTGCCAGCAGCGCTAACAGAGGTTCCTATAATTCACCCCTCCACTTT
CDR3: CASSANRGSYNSPLHF
D: -
size: -
V: TRBV9
J: TRBJ1-6

DNA: TGTGCCAGCAGGACCCGACAGATTTCGGATCAGCCCCAGCATTTT
CDR3: CASRTRQISDQPQHF
D: -
size: many
V: TRBV28
J: TRBJ1-5

DNA: TGTGCCACCAGCAGAGGTGGGAGGGGAGGGACAGATACGCAGTATTTT
CDR3: CATSRGGRGGTDTQYF
D: TRBD2
size: few
V: TRBV15
J: TRBJ2-3

DNA: TGTGCCAGCAGCCGAGGGGTCGGGGGTCCAGCCTACGAGCAGTACTTC
CDR3: CASSRGVGGPAYEQYF
D: -
size: many
V: TRBV11-2
J: TRBJ2-7

DNA: TGTGCCAGCAGTTCCACCGGGACTAGCGGGGAATATGAGCAGTTCTTC
CDR3: CASSSTGTSGEYEQFF
D: TRBD2
size: many
V: TRBV28
J: TRBJ2-1

DNA: TGCGCCAGCAGCCAGGCCATAGGCACAGATACGCAGTATTTT
CDR3: CASSQAIGTDTQYF
D: -
size: -
V: TRBV4-1
J: TRBJ2-3

DNA: TGTGCCAGCAGCCCCTTTGCGGGGGGTTCGGATGGCTACACCTTC
CDR3: CASSPFAGGSDGYTF
D: -
size: once
V: TRBV9
J: TRBJ1-2

DNA: TGTGCCAGCAGCCATAGCTCGGGACTAGCGGCCGGGGAGCTGTTTTTT
CDR3: CASSHSSGLAAGELFF
D: TRBD2
size: few
V: TRBV7-9
J: TRBJ2-2

DNA: TGTGCCAGCAGCTTAAGGGTCCCGGGAGGCTACGAGCAGTACTTC
CDR3: CASSLRVPGGYEQYF
D: TRBD2
size: many
V: TRBV11-2
J: TRBJ2-7

DNA: TGCAGTGCTAGTCCGACTAGCGGGGGGACAGATACGCAGTATTTT
CDR3: CSASPTSGGTDTQYF
D: TRBD2
size: -
V: TRBV20-1
J: TRBJ2-3

DNA: TGTGCCAGCAGCCAAGAAGGGTCTTCCAGCGGGGGGAGCTCCTACGAGCAGTACTTC
CDR3: CASSQEGSSSGGSSYEQYF
D: TRBD2
size: many
V: TRBV4-2
J: TRBJ2-7

DNA: TGCAGTGCTAGGGGGGACAGGGTGGACACTGAAGCTTTCTTT
CDR3: CSARGDRVDTEAFF
D: TRBD1
size: many
V: TRBV20-1
J: TRBJ1-1

DNA: TGCGCCAGCAGCCTAGACAGGTCTCTATTCGGCTACACCTTC
CDR3: CASSLDRSLFGYTF
D: -
size: -
V: TRBV10-2
J: TRBJ1-2

DNA: TGTGCCAGCAGTTTAGTCAGGGGACAAACGTATGGAAACACCATATATTTT
CDR3: CASSLVRGQTYGNTIYF
D: -
size: -
V: TRBV12-3/TRBV12-4
J: TRBJ1-3

DNA: TGTGCCAGCAGCCGAGTCGACGGTCGCGGCACTGAAGCTTTCTTT
CDR3: CASSRVDGRGTEAFF
D: -
size: many
V: TRBV7-9
J: TRBJ1-1

DNA: TGTGCCAGCAGTTACGGGGGTCTCGTAGTACAGGGGAGTTTCTTT
CDR3: CASSYGGLVVQGSFF
D: TRBD1
size: -
V: TRBV6-5
J: TRBJ1-1

DNA: TGCGCCAGCAGCCGGACGGCTGATCGGAGCGGTTCACCCCTCCACTTT
CDR3: CASSRTADRSGSPLHF
D: -
size: few
V: TRBV4-1
J: TRBJ1-6

DNA: TGTGCCAGCAGTGACACAGGGGGCGCTGGGGCCAACGTCCTGACTTTC
CDR3: CASSDTGGAGANVLTF
D: TRBD1
size: -
V: TRBV6-4
J: TRBJ2-6

DNA: TGTGCCAGCAGCCAAGAACAGGGGGCTGGGGCCAACGTCCTGACTTTC
CDR3: CASSQEQGAGANVLTF
D: TRBD1
size: few
V: TRBV4-2
J: TRBJ2-6

DNA: TGTGCCAGCAGTTACTCGGGGGGACAAGAGACCCAGTACTTC
CDR3: CASSYSGGQETQYF
D: -
size: many
V: TRBV6-6
J: TRBJ2-5

DNA: TGTGCCATCAGTGAGTCGGGTTCGCTCTCTAGCACAGATACGCAGTATTTT
CDR3: CAISESGSLSSTDTQYF
D: -
size: many
V: TRBV10-3
J: TRBJ2-3

DNA: TGTGCCAGCAGCTTAATGTCTAGCGGGGGGGCAACAGATACGCAGTATTTT
CDR3: CASSLMSSGGATDTQYF
D: TRBD2
size: many
V: TRBV7-6
J: TRBJ2-3

DNA: TGTGCCAGCAGCCCCACCCGGAACGTGAAGAACACTGAAGCTTTCTTT
CDR3: CASSPTRNVKNTEAFF
D: -
size: many
V: TRBV3-1
J: TRBJ1-1